The 18 T cell receptor beta chains below come from one sample, sequenced in a study of identical twins. TCRdb fed the 5' RACE reads into MiXCR, producing one record per CDR3 protein. The sample shows roughly 350,000 distinct CDR3 sequences, roughly 9% of them seen only once. The sequenced sample consisted of naive T cells sorted from blood. The receptors were sampled from a woman aged 45-60 years in good health.

In regard to this clonotype: One end of the junction varies from germline; a read error may be responsible. The V gene is TRBV12-3 or TRBV12-4, the J gene TRBJ2-2; possibly TRBD1 or TRBD2 for D (5 bases each). This CDR3 has 15 residues. The chain's CDR3 is CASSHRNYDPGDLFF. The CDR3 DNA sequence: TGTGCCAGCAGTCACCGAAACTACGACCCTGGGGACCTGTTTTTT.

This clonotype appeared a few times. This chain joins TRBV11-2 and TRBJ2-2; TRBD1 might be the D (5 bases). Trimming removed 1 base at V and 0 bases at J, with 15 bases between. This CDR3 is 18 amino acids long. Germline V CDR1 and CDR2: SGHAT, FQNNGV. The chain's CDR3 is CASSLARPTVANTGELFF. In DNA form, the CDR3 reads TGTGCCAGCAGCTTAGCCCGTCCGACAGTCGCGAACACCGGGGAGCTGTTTTTT.

The rearrangement uses TRBV5-1 and TRBJ2-2; 7 bases map to TRBD1. The CDR3 is 13 amino acids. V was pared by 6 bases and J by 4 bases, with 3 bases of the junction left unmatched. Germline-derived CDR1 and CDR2 are SGHRS and YFSETQ. In DNA, the CDR3 is TGCGCCAGCAACAACAGGGGCACCGGGGAGCTGTTTTTT. The encoded protein is CASNNRGTGELFF.

This clonotype has a count of ten or more. The V call is TRBV12-3 or TRBV12-4, the J call TRBJ1-5, with D perhaps TRBD1 (6 bases). With 6 bases removed from V and 6 bases from J, the gap between germline ends came to 15 bases. This CDR3 is built from 14 residues. Written as DNA, the CDR3 is TGTGCCAGCAGCCCCGGAAGGGGGGGTCAGCCCCAGCATTTT. Encoded protein: CASSPGRGGQPQHF.

This clonotype has a handful of counts. This chain joins TRBV5-1 and TRBJ2-1, with D perhaps matching TRBD2 (5 bases). Germline V lookup: CDR1 SGHRS, CDR2 YFSETQ. V was trimmed by 0 bases and J by 13 bases, leaving 14 bases between them. The CDR3 consists of 13 residues. The CDR3 DNA reads TGCGCCAGCAGCTTGGAAGGCCCAGAGGGCCAGTTCTTC. As protein: CASSLEGPEGQFF. Together with reference TRBV5-1 and TRBJ2-1, the CDR3 gives the full variable domain: KAGVTQTPRYLIKTRGQQVTLSCSPISGHRSVSWYQQTPGQGLQFLFEYFSETQRNKGNFPGRFSGRQFSNSRSEMNVSTLELGDSALYLCASSLEGPEGQFFGPGTRLTVL.

This clonotype has a count of ten or more. This rearrangement joins TRBV5-5 to TRBJ1-5; 7 bases fit TRBD1. With V trimmed by 0 bases and J by 7 bases, 7 bases remained unmatched. Looked up from germline, CDR1 is SGHKS and CDR2 is YYEKEE (reference sequence). CDR3 length: 15 residues. The CDR3 coding sequence is TGTGCCAGCAGCTTGGGCGGCCAAGGGGGCCAGCCCCAGCATTTT. Translating it yields CASSLGGQGGQPQHF.

This clonotype was recorded at least ten times. V and J are TRBV7-2 and TRBJ2-7; D is unclear. This CDR3 is built from 14 residues. Trimming left V 10 bases short and J 3 bases short, with 19 bases between. Germline V gene lookup returns CDR1 SGHTA and CDR2 FQGNSA. CDR3 in amino acids: CATQPLIDDYEQYF. For the CDR3, the DNA is TGTGCCACTCAACCACTAATAGACGACTACGAGCAGTACTTC.

This CDR3 reads CATAARGGEETQYF. CDR3 DNA: TGTGCCACCGCGGCTAGGGGCGGGGAAGAGACCCAGTACTTC. The chain carries TRBV15 and TRBJ2-5, with TRBD2 as a possible D gene (6 bases). Trimming removed 8 bases at V and 3 bases at J, with 16 bases between. The CDR3 is 14 residues long. Germline CDR1 LNHNV, CDR2 YYDKDF (reference sequence).

This chain joins TRBV10-2 and TRBJ2-6; weak D call: TRBD2 (5 bases). The CDR3 has 18 amino acids. The germline gives CDR1 WSHSY, CDR2 SAAADI. V shed 4 bases and J shed 9 bases, with 25 bases lying between them. The CDR3 reads CASSGAGPTPGNVNVLTF. The DNA for the CDR3 is TGCGCCAGCAGTGGCGCAGGACCTACGCCCGGGAACGTCAACGTCCTGACTTTC.

The table lists this clonotype with many counts. The chain is built from TRBV7-9 and TRBJ2-7; 7 bases align to TRBD2. The V and J ends lost 3 bases and 7 bases, in that order; junction bases with no gene match: 12. Germline CDR1 is SEHNR and CDR2 is FQNEAQ (reference sequence). The CDR3 extends over 15 amino acids. CDR3 region: CASSFTGRGVEEQYF. CDR3 DNA sequence: TGTGCCAGCAGCTTTACAGGTCGGGGGGTCGAGGAGCAGTACTTC.

This clonotype has just a few counts. The gene calls are TRBV11-2 and TRBJ1-2, with D perhaps TRBD1 (6 bases). Germline V lookup: CDR1 SGHAT, CDR2 FQNNGV. The CDR3 has 15 residues. With 6 bases removed from V and 6 bases from J, the gap between germline ends came to 20 bases. The CDR3: CASRPLRGRVHGYTF. Here the CDR3 DNA reads TGTGCCAGCAGACCGTTACGGGGGCGAGTTCATGGCTACACCTTC.

This clonotype was observed many times. The V and J genes are TRBV12-3 or TRBV12-4 and TRBJ2-3, with TRBD2 as a possible D gene (6 bases). Trimming removed 3 bases from V and 1 base from J, with 14 bases in between. This CDR3 spans 16 amino acids. The CDR3 DNA is TGTGCCAGCAGTTTTGGGTCGGGAGTGGGCACAGATACGCAGTATTTT. It translates to CASSFGSGVGTDTQYF.

This clonotype was counted only a few times. The chain joins TRBV29-1 to TRBJ1-2; possibly TRBD1 for D (6 bases). Trimming stripped 4 bases from V and 8 bases from J, with 17 bases between. CDR1 and CDR2 (germline): SQVTM, ANQGSEA. CDR3 length: 13 residues. CDR3 protein: CSVVSGAPRGYTF. The CDR3 DNA follows: TGCAGCGTTGTCTCGGGGGCCCCTAGGGGCTACACCTTC.

This clonotype was detected many times. The gene calls are TRBV5-5 and TRBJ2-5; 8 bases map to TRBD2. The V and J ends lost 4 bases and 5 bases, in that order; junction bases with no gene match: 10. Germline CDR1 SGHKS, CDR2 YYEKEE (reference sequence). The CDR3 loop spans 15 amino acids. The CDR3 reads CASSPLSGRTETQYF. The DNA of the CDR3 is TGTGCCAGCAGCCCGCTGAGCGGGAGAACGGAGACCCAGTACTTC.

The rearrangement uses TRBV20-1 and TRBJ2-1; D uncertain. The CDR3 is 13 amino acids. V was pared by 5 bases and J by 0 bases, with 8 bases between. Germline V gene data show CDR1 as DFQATT and CDR2 as SNEGSKA (reference sequence). CDR3 protein: CSAGPNSYNEQFF. In DNA, the CDR3 is TGCAGTGCTGGACCGAACTCCTACAATGAGCAGTTCTTC.

The sample holds a few counts of this clonotype. This chain links TRBV5-1 with TRBJ2-5; perhaps TRBD2 as D (7 bases). V shed 2 bases and J shed 2 bases, with 16 bases lying between them. The CDR3 loop spans 16 amino acids. Germline V gives CDR1 SGHRS, CDR2 YFSETQ. CDR3 region: CASSLGGGSPQETQYF. The CDR3 region has the DNA TGCGCCAGCAGCTTAGGGGGGGGCTCCCCACAAGAGACCCAGTACTTC.

In this sample, this clonotype turned up a few times. The chain couples TRBV6-5 to TRBJ2-3; D unclear. Trimming stripped 0 bases from V and 2 bases from J, with 9 bases between. The CDR3 sequence is 15 residues long. Looked up from germline, CDR1 is MNHEY and CDR2 is SVGAGI. CDR3 coding DNA: TGTGCCAGCAGTTACTCAGTACAGAACACAGATACGCAGTATTTT. Its protein is CASSYSVQNTDTQYF.

The genes are TRBV12-3 or TRBV12-4 and TRBJ2-4; tentatively, D is TRBD2 (6 bases). The CDR3 runs 18 residues. Deletions cut 5 bases from V and 0 bases from J, with 20 bases between. Written as DNA, the CDR3 is TGTGCCAGCAGTCCCTCAAGGACTACCCTCTTAGCCAAAAACATTCAGTACTTC. This codes for CASSPSRTTLLAKNIQYF.